Listed here are 6 T cell receptor beta chains from one sample, sequenced in a study of beta chain features in type 1 diabetes (dated by TCRdb to the late 2010s). The library was obtained by the immunoSEQ multiplex PCR assay. The entire isolated RNA was reverse transcribed using the High Capacity cDNA Reverse Transcription Kit, and thus expressed TCRB transcripts were sequenced. TCRdb limited this immuneACCESS table to in-frame rearrangements with V and J called. A share of clones is missing; checked studies link under half to unresolved V genes, and the rest is unexplained. The sample includes some 240,000 clones, with around 16% observed a single time. 0.08% to 0.095% of the sample comes from the top ten. Study-wide conclusions, independent of this receptor: In all four CD4+ subsets, TCRB CDR3 length was moderately but significantly shorter in type 1 diabetes patients.

The antigens of these receptors remain unknown. The sample comprised naive CD4+ T cells from blood. The cell subset or site label of this sample denotes: true naive CD4+ T cells. The receptors stem from a man aged 25-40 years with type 1 diabetes.

This clone has more than one count but fewer than ten. This sequence joins TRBV7-2 and TRBJ2-1; 9 positions agree with TRBD1. CDR1 is SGHTA, CDR2 FQGNSA, per germline. The CDR3 spans 14 residues. Unmatched junction bases numbered 6, after V lost 3 bases and J lost 9 bases. This chain's CDR3 is CASSLGQGTLEQFF. The CDR3 DNA reads as TGTGCCAGCAGCTTGGGACAGGGTACCCTTGAGCAGTTCTTC.

The genes are TRBV29-1 and TRBJ2-3, with 8 positions matching TRBD1. The CDR3 is 14 residues long. Germline CDR1 and CDR2: SQVTM and ANQGSEA. The trim removed 3 bases at V and 2 bases at J, leaving 4 bases unmatched. The CDR3 here is CSVDGGQATDTQYF. The CDR3 DNA reads as TGCAGCGTTGATGGGGGACAGGCCACAGATACGCAGTATTTT.

The V call is TRBV9, the J call TRBJ2-6; D is unclear. This CDR3 region has 14 residues. The V end was cut by 0 bases, the J end by 0 bases, with 1 base between. Germline V gives CDR1 SGDLS, CDR2 YYNGEE. CDR3 DNA sequence: TGTGCCAGCAGCGTAGACTCTGGGGCCAACGTCCTGACTTTC. Protein sequence: CASSVDSGANVLTF. Combining the CDR3 with reference TRBV9 and TRBJ2-6 gives the whole variable domain DSGVTQTPKHLITATGQRVTLRCSPRSGDLSVYWYQQSLDQGLQFLIQYYNGEERAKGNILERFSAQQFPDLHSELNLSSLELGDSALYFCASSVDSGANVLTFGAGSRLTVL.

This clone was seen only a few times. The V and J genes are TRBV7-9 and TRBJ2-7, with D possibly being TRBD2 (5 bases). Germline V gene lookup returns CDR1 SEHNR and CDR2 FQNEAQ (reference sequence). The CDR3 consists of 15 residues. V was shortened by 1 base and J by 2 bases, with 12 bases between the two germline ends. CDR3: CASSLVASTTYEQYF. As DNA, the CDR3 is TGTGCCAGCAGCTTAGTTGCTAGCACCACCTACGAGCAGTACTTC.

The chain is built from TRBV5-4 and TRBJ1-1; a weak D match, TRBD1 (5 bases). Germline V gives CDR1 SGHNT, CDR2 YYREEE (reference sequence). The CDR3 extends over 14 amino acids. V shed 1 base and J shed 7 bases, with 14 bases lying between them. CDR3 amino acids: CASSLRAGTIEAFF. CDR3 nucleotide sequence: TGTGCCAGCAGCTTGAGGGCAGGGACGATTGAAGCTTTCTTT.

There are a few counts of this clone. The chain carries TRBV7-2 and TRBJ2-5, with TRBD1 matching 7 bases. The CDR3 runs to 15 residues. V was pared by 5 bases and J by 2 bases, with 8 bases of the junction left unmatched. Germline CDR1 and CDR2: SGHTA and FQGNSA. The CDR3 reads CASSIRPGQQETQYF. The DNA of the CDR3 is TGTGCCAGCAGCATCCGTCCGGGACAGCAAGAGACCCAGTACTTC.